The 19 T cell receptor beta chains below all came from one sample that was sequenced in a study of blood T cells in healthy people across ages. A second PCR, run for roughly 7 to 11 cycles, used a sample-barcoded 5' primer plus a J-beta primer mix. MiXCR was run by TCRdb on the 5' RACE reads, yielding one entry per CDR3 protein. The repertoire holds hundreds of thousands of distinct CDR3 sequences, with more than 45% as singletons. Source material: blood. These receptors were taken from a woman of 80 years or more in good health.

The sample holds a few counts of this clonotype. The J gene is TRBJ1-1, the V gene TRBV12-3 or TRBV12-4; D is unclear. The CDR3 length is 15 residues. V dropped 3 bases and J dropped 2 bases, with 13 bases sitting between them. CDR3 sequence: CASSLRRSSNTEAFF. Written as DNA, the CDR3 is TGTGCCAGCAGTTTGAGGAGGTCGAGTAACACTGAAGCTTTCTTT.

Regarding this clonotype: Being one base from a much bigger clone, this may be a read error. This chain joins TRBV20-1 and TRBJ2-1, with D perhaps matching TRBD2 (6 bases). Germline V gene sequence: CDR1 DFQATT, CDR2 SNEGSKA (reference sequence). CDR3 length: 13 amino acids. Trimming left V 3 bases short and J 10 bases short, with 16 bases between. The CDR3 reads CSARAGSLSEQFF. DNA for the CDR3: TGCAGTGCTAGGGCGGGGTCCCTAAGCGAGCAGTTCTTC.

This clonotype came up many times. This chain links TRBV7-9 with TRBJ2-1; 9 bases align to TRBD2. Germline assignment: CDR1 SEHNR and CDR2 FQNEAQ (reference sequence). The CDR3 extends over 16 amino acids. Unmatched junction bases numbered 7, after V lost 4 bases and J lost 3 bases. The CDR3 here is CASSYSGSGLYNEQFF. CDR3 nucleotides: TGTGCCAGCAGCTATAGCGGGAGCGGGCTCTACAATGAGCAGTTCTTC. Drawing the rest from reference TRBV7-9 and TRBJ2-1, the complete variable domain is DTGVSQNPRHKITKRGQNVTFRCDPISEHNRLYWYRQTLGQGPEFLTYFQNEAQLEKSRLLSDRFSAERPKGSFSTLEIQRTEQGDSAMYLCASSYSGSGLYNEQFFGPGTRLTVL.

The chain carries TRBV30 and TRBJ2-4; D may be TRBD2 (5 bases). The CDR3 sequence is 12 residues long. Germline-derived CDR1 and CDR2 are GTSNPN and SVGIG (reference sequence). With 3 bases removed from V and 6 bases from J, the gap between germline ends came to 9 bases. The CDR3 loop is CAWRTAGNIQYF. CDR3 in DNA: TGTGCCTGGAGAACGGCGGGAAACATTCAGTACTTC.

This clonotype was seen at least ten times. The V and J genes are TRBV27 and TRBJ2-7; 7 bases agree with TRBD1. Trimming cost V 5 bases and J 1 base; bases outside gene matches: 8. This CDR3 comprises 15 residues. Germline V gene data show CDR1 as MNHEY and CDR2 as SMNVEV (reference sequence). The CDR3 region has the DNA TGTGCCAGCAGTCTCACCGGGACAGCATCCTACGAGCAGTACTTC. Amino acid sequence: CASSLTGTASYEQYF.

The CDR3 region is CATSRDPRLVEQYF. The CDR3 DNA reads TGTGCCACCAGCAGAGATCCTAGGTTGGTTGAGCAGTACTTC. The rearrangement joins TRBV15 to TRBJ2-1; D ambiguous. Near its end, the DNA agrees better with TRBJ2-7, so the J call may be wrong. Germline values: CDR1 LNHNV, CDR2 YYDKDF (reference sequence). The CDR3 has 14 residues.

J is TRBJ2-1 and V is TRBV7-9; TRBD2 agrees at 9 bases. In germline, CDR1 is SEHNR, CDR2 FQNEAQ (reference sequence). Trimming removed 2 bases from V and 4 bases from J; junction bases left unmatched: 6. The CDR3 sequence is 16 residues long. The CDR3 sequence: CASSLTAGGLYNEQFF. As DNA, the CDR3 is TGTGCCAGCAGCTTAACGGCGGGGGGGCTTTACAATGAGCAGTTCTTC. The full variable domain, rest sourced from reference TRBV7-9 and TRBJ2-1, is DTGVSQNPRHKITKRGQNVTFRCDPISEHNRLYWYRQTLGQGPEFLTYFQNEAQLEKSRLLSDRFSAERPKGSFSTLEIQRTEQGDSAMYLCASSLTAGGLYNEQFFGPGTRLTVL.

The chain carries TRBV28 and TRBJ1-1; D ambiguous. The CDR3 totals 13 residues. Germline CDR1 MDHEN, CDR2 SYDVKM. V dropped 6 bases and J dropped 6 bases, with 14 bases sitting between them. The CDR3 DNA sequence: TGTGCCAGCAGGTTTGAGGAGGTCCCTGAAGCTTTCTTT. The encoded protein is CASRFEEVPEAFF.

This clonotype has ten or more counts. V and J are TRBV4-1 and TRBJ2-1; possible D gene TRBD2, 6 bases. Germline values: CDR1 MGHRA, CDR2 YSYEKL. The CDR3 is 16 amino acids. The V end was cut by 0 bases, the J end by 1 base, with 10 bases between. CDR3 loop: CASSQDWSGSYNEQFF. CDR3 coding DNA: TGCGCCAGCAGCCAAGATTGGAGCGGGTCCTACAATGAGCAGTTCTTC.

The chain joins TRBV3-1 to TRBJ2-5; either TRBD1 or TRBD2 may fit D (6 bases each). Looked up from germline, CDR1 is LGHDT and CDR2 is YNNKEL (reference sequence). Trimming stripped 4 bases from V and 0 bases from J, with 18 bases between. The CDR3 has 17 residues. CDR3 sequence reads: CASSPLLEGQNQETQYF. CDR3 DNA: TGTGCCAGCAGCCCCCTTTTGGAGGGACAAAACCAAGAGACCCAGTACTTC.

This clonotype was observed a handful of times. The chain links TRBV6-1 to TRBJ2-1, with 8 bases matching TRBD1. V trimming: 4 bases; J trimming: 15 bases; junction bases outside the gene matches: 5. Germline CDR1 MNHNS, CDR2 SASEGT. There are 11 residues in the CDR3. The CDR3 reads CASSADRGWFF. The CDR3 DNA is TGTGCCAGCAGTGCCGACAGGGGTTGGTTCTTC.

This chain's CDR3 is CASSLSDGLWNEQFF. The DNA of the CDR3 is TGTGCCAGCAGCTTAAGTGACGGTCTTTGGAATGAGCAGTTCTTC. The chain carries TRBV7-9 and TRBJ2-1; no firm D call. This CDR3 has 15 amino acids. The V gene's germline CDR1 is SEHNR and CDR2 FQNEAQ (reference sequence). V was trimmed by 2 bases and J by 7 bases, leaving 15 bases between them.

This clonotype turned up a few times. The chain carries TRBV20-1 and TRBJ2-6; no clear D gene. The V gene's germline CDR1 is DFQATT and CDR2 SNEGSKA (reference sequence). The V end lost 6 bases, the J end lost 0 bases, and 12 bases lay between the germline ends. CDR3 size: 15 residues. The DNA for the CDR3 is TGCAGTGCGGTCACAAGCTTCTCTGGGGCCAACGTCCTGACTTTC. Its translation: CSAVTSFSGANVLTF.

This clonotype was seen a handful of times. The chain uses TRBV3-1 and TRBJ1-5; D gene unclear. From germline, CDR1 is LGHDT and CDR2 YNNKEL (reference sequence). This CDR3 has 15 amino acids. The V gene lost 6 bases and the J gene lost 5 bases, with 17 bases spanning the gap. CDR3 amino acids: CASSFGVAVDQPQHF. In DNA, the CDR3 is TGTGCCAGCAGTTTCGGGGTCGCCGTCGATCAGCCCCAGCATTTT.

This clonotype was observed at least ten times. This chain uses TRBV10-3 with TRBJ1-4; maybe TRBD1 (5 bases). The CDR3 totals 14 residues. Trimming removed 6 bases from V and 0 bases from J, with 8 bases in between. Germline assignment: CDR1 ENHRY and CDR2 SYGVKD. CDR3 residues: CAIRPDTTNEKLFF. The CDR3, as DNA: TGTGCCATCAGGCCGGACACAACTAATGAAAAACTGTTTTTT.

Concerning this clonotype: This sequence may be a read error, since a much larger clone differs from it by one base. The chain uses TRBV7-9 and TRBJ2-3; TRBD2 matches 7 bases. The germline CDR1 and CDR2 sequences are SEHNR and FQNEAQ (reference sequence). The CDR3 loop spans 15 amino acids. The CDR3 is CAGSLALAEADTQYF. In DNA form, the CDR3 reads TGTGCCGGCAGCTTAGCCCTAGCGGAGGCAGATACGCAGTATTTT.

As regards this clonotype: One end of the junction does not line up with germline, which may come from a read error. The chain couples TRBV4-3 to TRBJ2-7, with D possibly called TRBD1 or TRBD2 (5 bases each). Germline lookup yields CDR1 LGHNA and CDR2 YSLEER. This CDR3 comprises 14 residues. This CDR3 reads CASSQRDGTYGQYF. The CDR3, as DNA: TGCGCCAGCAGCCAACGGGACGGAACCTACGGGCAGTACTTC.

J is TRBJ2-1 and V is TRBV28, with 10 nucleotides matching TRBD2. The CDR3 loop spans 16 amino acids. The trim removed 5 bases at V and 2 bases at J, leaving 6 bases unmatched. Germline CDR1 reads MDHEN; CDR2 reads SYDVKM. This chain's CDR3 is CASSLGGTSAYNEQFF. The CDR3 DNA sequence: TGTGCCAGCAGTCTAGGGGGGACTAGCGCCTACAATGAGCAGTTCTTC.

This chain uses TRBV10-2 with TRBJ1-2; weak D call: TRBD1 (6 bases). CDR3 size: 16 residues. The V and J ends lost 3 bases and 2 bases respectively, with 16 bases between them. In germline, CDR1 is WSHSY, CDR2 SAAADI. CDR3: CASSDPISGTNYGYTF. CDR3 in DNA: TGCGCCAGCAGTGACCCCATTAGCGGGACAAACTATGGCTACACCTTC.